This T cell receptor beta chain came from a study of blood T cell repertoires in COVID-19. Study summary: Donors in the United States, Italy and Spain gave samples during acute or convalescent COVID-19. Sample material is recorded as cDNA or gDNA derived from T cells, B-cell-depleted T cells, or PBMCs.

In the study's own analysis: Amplification with reference gene primers provided the estimates of nucleated cell counts. The assay was immunoSEQ multiplex PCR, and TCRdb's table has in-frame clones only and misses some. V, J and clone size are taken as reported in that table, and D and trimming were inferred from the DNA itself. Here the sample spans under 500,000 clones, 75% to 90% being singletons. This CDR3 has 16 residues. Looked up from germline, CDR1 is MDHEN and CDR2 is SYDVKM. V lost 6 bases and J lost 3; bases outside the gene matches: 11. The TCR was taken from a woman aged 25 to 39 with acute or convalescent COVID-19. V usage is TRBV28 and J usage is TRBJ1-1; 9 nucleotides align to TRBD1. The specimen was peripheral blood. CDR3 DNA: TGTGCCAGCAGGTCCGGACAGGGGCCGATTTACACTGAAGCTTTCTTT. It encodes CASRSGQGPIYTEAFF.